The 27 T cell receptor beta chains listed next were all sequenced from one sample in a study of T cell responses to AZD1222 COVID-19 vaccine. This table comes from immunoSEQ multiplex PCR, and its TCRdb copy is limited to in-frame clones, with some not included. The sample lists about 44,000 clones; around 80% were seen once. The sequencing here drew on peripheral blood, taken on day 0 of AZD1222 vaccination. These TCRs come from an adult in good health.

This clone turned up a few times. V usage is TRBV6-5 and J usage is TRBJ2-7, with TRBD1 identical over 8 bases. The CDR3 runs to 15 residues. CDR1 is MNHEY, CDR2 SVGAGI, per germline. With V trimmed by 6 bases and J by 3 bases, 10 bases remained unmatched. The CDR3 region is CASRNPGGGFYEQYF. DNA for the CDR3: TGTGCCAGCAGAAATCCAGGGGGCGGTTTCTACGAGCAGTACTTC.

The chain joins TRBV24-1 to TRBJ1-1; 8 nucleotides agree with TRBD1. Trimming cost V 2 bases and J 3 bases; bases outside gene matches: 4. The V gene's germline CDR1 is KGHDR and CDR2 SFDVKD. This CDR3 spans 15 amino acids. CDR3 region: CATSDSNRGYTEAFF. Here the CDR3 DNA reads TGTGCCACCAGTGATTCAAACAGGGGGTACACTGAAGCTTTCTTT.

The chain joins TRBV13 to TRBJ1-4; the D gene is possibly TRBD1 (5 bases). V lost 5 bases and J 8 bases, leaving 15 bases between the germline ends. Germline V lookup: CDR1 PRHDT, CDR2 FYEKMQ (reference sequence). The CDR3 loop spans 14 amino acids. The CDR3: CASSTDQGVEKLFF. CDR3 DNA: TGTGCCAGCAGCACGGACCAGGGAGTCGAAAAACTGTTTTTT.

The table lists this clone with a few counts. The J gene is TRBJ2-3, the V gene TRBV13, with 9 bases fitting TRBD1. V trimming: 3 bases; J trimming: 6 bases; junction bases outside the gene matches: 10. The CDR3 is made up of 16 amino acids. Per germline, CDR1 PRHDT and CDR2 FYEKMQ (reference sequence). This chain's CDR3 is CASSLQRDRDFDTQYF. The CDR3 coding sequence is TGTGCCAGCAGCTTGCAACGGGACAGGGATTTTGATACGCAGTATTTT.

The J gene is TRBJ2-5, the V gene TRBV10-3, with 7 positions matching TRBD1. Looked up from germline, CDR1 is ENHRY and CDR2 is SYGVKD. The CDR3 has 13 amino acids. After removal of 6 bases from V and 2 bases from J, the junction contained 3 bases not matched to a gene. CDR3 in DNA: TGTGCCATCAGGGGGGACAGACAAGAGACCCAGTACTTC. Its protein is CAIRGDRQETQYF.

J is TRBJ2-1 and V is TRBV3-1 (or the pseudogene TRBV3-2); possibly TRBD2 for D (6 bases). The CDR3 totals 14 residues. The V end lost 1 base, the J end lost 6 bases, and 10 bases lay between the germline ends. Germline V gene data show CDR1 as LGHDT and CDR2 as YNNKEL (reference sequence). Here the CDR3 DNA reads TGTGCCAGCAGCCAAGGTTTAGCGGTCAATGAGCAGTTCTTC. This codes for CASSQGLAVNEQFF.

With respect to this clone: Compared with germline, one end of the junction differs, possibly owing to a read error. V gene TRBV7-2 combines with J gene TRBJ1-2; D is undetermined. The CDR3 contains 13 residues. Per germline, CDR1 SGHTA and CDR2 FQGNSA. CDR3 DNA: TGTGCCAGCAGCTTTGAGGCCCCCTATCGCTACACCTTC. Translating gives CASSFEAPYRYTF.

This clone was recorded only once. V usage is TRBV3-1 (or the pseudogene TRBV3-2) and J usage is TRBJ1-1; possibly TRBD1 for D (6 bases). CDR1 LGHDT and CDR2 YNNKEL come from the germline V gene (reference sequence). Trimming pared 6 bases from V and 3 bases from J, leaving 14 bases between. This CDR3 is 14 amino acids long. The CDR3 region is CASRLQGTHTEAFF. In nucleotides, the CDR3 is TGTGCCAGCAGGCTACAGGGAACTCACACTGAAGCTTTCTTT.

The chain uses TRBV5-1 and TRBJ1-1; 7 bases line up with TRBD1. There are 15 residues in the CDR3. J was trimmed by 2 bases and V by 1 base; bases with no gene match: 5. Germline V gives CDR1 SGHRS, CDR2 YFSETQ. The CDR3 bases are TGCGCCAGCAGCTTGATCGGGACAGTTAACACTGAAGCTTTCTTT. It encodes CASSLIGTVNTEAFF.

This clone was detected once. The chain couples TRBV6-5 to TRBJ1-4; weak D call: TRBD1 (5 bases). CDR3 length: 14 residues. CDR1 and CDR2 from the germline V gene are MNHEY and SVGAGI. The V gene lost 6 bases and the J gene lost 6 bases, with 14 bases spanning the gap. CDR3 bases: TGTGCCAGCAGCGCCAGGGTTCGGGATGAAAAACTGTTTTTT. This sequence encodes CASSARVRDEKLFF.

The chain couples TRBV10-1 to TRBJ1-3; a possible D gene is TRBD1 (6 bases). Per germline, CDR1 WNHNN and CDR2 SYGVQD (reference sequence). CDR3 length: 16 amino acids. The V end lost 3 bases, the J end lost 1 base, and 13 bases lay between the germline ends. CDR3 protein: CASSDPGEGSGNTIYF. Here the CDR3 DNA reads TGCGCCAGCAGTGACCCAGGGGAAGGTTCTGGAAACACCATATATTTT.

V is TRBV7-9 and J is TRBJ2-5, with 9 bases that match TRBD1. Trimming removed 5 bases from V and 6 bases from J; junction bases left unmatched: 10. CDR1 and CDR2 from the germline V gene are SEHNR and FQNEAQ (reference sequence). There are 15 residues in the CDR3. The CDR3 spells CASSGEGQGRQTQYF. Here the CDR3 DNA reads TGTGCCAGCAGCGGCGAGGGACAGGGACGGCAGACCCAGTACTTC.

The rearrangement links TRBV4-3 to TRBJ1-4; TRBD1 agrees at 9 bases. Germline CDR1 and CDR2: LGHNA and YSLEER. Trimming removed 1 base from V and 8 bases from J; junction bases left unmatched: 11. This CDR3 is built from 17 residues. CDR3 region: CASSQAPPGTGKEKLFF. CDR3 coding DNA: TGCGCCAGCAGCCAAGCTCCTCCCGGGACAGGGAAAGAAAAACTGTTTTTT.

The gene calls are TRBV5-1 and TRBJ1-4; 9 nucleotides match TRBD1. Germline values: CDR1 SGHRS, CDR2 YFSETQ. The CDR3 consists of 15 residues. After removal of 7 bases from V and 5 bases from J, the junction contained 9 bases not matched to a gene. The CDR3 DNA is TGCGCCAGCCGGACAGGGGAGATATGGAATGAAAAACTGTTTTTT. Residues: CASRTGEIWNEKLFF.

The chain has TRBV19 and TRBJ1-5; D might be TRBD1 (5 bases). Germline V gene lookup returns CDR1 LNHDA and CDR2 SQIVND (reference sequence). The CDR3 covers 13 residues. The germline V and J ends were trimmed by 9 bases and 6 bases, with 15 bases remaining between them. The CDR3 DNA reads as TGTGCCAGCTCAACAGGACTTATTCAGCCCCAGCATTTT. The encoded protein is CASSTGLIQPQHF. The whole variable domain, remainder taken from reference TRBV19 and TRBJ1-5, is DGGITQSPKYLFRKEGQNVTLSCEQNLNHDAMYWYRQDPGQGLRLIYYSQIVNDFQKGDIAEGYSVSREKKESFPLTVTSAQKNPTAFYLCASSTGLIQPQHFGDGTRLSIL.

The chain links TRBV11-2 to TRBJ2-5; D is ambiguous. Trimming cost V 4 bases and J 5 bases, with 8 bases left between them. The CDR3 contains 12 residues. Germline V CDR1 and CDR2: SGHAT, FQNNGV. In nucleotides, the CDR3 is TGTGCCAGCAGCTCCCTCGGCGAGACCCAGTACTTC. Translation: CASSSLGETQYF. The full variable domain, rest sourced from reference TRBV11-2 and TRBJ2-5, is EAGVAQSPRYKIIEKRQSVAFWCNPISGHATLYWYQQILGQGPKLLIQFQNNGVVDDSQLPKDRFSAERLKGVDSTLKIQPAKLEDSAVYLCASSSLGETQYFGPGTRLLVL.

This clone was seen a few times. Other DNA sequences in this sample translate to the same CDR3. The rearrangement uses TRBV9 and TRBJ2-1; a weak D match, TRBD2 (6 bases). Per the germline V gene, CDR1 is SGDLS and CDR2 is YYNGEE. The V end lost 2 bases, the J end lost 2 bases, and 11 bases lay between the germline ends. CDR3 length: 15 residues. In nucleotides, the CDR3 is TGTGCCAGCAGCGTGACGGGGGAAACCTACAATGAGCAGTTCTTC. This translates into CASSVTGETYNEQFF.

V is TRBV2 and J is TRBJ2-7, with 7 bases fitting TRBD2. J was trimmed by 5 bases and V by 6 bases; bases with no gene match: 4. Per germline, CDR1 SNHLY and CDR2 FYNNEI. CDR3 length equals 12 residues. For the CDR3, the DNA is TGTGCCAGCAGCCGCGGGGGTAACGAGCAGTACTTC. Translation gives CASSRGGNEQYF.

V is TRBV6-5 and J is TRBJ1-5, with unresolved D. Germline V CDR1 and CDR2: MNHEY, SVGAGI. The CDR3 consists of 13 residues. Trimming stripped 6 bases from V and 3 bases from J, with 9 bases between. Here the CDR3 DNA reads TGTGCCAGCAGGATCAGGCTCAATCAGCCCCAGCATTTT. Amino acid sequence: CASRIRLNQPQHF.

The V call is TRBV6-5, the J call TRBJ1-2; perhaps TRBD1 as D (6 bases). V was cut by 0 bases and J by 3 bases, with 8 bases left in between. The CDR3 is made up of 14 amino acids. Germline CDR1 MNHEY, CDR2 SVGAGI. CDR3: CASSYSNRDYGYTF. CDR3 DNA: TGTGCCAGCAGTTACTCGAACAGGGACTATGGCTACACCTTC.

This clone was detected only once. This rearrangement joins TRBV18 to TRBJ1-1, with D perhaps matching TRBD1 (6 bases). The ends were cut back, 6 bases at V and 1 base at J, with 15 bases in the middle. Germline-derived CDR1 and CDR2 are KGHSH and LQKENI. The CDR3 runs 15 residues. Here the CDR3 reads CASSLPGHKNTEAFF. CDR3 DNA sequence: TGTGCCAGCTCGCTTCCGGGACACAAGAACACTGAAGCTTTCTTT.

This CDR3 reads CASTHRGDSSYEQYF. As DNA, the CDR3 is TGTGCCAGCACCCATCGGGGGGACAGCTCCTACGAGCAGTACTTC. This chain connects TRBV6-6 to TRBJ2-7; either TRBD1 or TRBD2 may fit D (7 bases each). Germline V CDR1 and CDR2: MNHNY, SVGAGI (reference sequence). V lost 7 bases and J 0 bases, leaving 16 bases between the germline ends. The length of the CDR3 is 15 residues.

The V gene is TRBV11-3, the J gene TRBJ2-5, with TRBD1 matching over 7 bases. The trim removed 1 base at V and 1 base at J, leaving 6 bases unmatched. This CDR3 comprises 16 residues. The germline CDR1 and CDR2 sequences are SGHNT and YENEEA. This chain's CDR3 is CASSLGGTAIQETQYF. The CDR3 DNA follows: TGTGCCAGCAGCTTAGGGGGGACAGCAATCCAAGAGACCCAGTACTTC.

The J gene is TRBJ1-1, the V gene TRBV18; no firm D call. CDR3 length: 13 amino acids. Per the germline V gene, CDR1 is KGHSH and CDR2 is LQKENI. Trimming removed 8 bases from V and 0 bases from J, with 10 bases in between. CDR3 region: CASQKPMNTEAFF. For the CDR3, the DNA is TGTGCCAGCCAGAAACCCATGAACACTGAAGCTTTCTTT.

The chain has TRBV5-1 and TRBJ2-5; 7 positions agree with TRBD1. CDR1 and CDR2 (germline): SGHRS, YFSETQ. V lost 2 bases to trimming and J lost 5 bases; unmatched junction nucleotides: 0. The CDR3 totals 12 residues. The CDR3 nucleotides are TGCGCCAGCAGCTTACAGGGGGAGACCCAGTACTTC. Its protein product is CASSLQGETQYF.

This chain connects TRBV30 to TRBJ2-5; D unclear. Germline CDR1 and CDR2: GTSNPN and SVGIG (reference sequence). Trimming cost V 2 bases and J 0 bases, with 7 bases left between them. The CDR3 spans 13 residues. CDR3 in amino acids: CAWSRPYQETQYF. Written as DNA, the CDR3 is TGTGCCTGGAGTAGGCCGTACCAAGAGACCCAGTACTTC.

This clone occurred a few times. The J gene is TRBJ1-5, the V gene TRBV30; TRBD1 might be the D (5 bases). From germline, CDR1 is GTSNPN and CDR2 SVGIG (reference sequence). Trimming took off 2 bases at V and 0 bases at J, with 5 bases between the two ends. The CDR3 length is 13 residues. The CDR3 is CAWSQGSNQPQHF. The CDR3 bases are TGTGCCTGGAGTCAGGGTAGCAATCAGCCCCAGCATTTT.